This T cell receptor (beta chain) came from a study of blood T cell repertoires in COVID-19. Study in general: COVID-19 samples from acute and convalescent phases originated in the United States, Italy and Spain. Sample material is recorded as cDNA or gDNA derived from T cells, B-cell-depleted T cells, or PBMCs.

Authors' methods: Reference gene primer amplification gave nucleated cell count estimates. Produced via immunoSEQ multiplex PCR; TCRdb's table is partial and in-frame only. V and J calls and clone size are those listed in that table; D and trimming were worked out from the DNA. This table holds about 140,000 clones, just under 80% found once. V dropped 6 bases and J dropped 2 bases, with 10 bases sitting between them. CDR3 size: 13 residues. Germline V gene data show CDR1 as SGHTA and CDR2 as FQGNSA. The sequenced sample was peripheral blood. This receptor was identified in a woman between 55 and 75 years old with acute or convalescent COVID-19. This chain uses TRBV7-2 with TRBJ1-2; D is possibly TRBD1 (5 bases). The CDR3 nucleotides are TGTGCCAGCAGTCATTCAGGGAACTATGGCTACACCTTC. Residues: CASSHSGNYGYTF.